This entry is about one TCR beta chain. There is no known antigen for this receptor. There are no base qualities to consult, and no much larger clone falls within one base. Patients with a history of autoimmune disease or receiving systemic immunosuppression were excluded from the trial. Peripheral blood for TCR sequencing was drawn from every dose cohort at baseline, at cycle 4 day 1 and at cycle 7 day 1. The samples were taken from a phase I, first-in-human, multicenter, open-label dose-escalation trial of ivuxolimab. Adults with locally advanced or metastatic melanoma, renal cell, hepatocellular, or head and neck squamous cell carcinoma were enrolled in the trial. CD4+ and CD8+ T cells were sorted separately from peripheral blood before TCR sequencing. Genomic DNA was isolated from the sorted cells so that the TCRbeta CDR3 region could be sequenced. The immunoSEQ Assay was used for sequencing of TCRbeta CDR3 regions. Here the immuneACCESS table is served through TCRdb, limited to in-frame sequences with V and J called. Missing clones are a known gap in these copies; in checked studies unresolved V genes cover under half, and the rest lacks a known reason. This sample lists roughly 86,000 clones; around nine tenths were detected once. 2.5% to 3% of the sample is held by the ten biggest clonotypes.

The data are from a study of OX40 agonist ivuxolimab in advanced cancers. Describing the broader study: The costimulatory receptor OX40 (CD134) was targeted by ivuxolimab, a fully human IgG2 agonistic monoclonal antibody. Intravenous ivuxolimab was administered to patients every 2 weeks at six dose levels: 0.01, 0.1, 0.3, 1.5, 3 and 10 mg/kg. Of the roughly 52 patients in dose escalation, some 19 had hepatocellular carcinoma, some 15 had melanoma, 9 had renal cell carcinoma and 9 had head and neck cancer. In the dose-escalation cohort, nearly 85% of patients were male, and the mean age was 60 years with a range of about 23 to 79. Prior anti-PD-1, anti-PD-L1 or anti-CTLA-4 therapy was permitted, and checkpoint inhibitors had been received by about 37% of dose-escalation patients. Partial responses occurred in three dose-escalation patients, of whom one had hepatocellular carcinoma and two had cutaneous melanoma. The purpose of peripheral TCRbeta sequencing was to test whether ivuxolimab changed TCR sequence diversity and led to clonal T-cell expansion. The paper covers the monotherapy dose-escalation part of the phase I ivuxolimab trial, which included N of about 56 patients.

What the authors observed across the whole study: Which antigens the clonally expanded peripheral T cells were specific for was not determined. Clonal expansion of both CD4+ and CD8+ blood T cells was observed from baseline to week 6 at doses 0.1 to 3.0 mg/kg. In the 0.1-3.0 mg/kg groups, partial responders had among the lowest normalized peripheral clonal expansion, particularly in CD8+ T cells. On average, CD8+ T cells showed more expanded clones than CD4+ T cells after ivuxolimab. Low levels of normalized T-cell clonal expansion were also seen in some patients who did not respond.

The source of this sequence is an adult with an advanced solid tumor such as melanoma, head and neck, liver or kidney cancer. Sequencing was performed on CD4+ or CD8+ T cells sorted from blood, taken in a trial of the OX40 agonist ivuxolimab.

The nucleotides are TGTGCCATCAGTGACTACAGGGACGATGGCTACACCTTC. Its product reads: CAISDYRDDGYTF. The sequence joins TRBV10-3 to TRBJ1-2, and possibly TRBD1, on 6 matching bases. The germline V gene specifies ENHRY as CDR1 and SYGVKD as CDR2. V and J lose 3 bases and 6 bases, and a span of 11 bases separates them. The CDR3 sequence holds 13 residues, the cysteine and phenylalanine included. Here the CDR3 DNA is all that survives: 39 bases in frame from base 1.